These T cell receptor beta chains were read from a single sample in a study of T-cell memory formation after mild COVID-19. MiXCR, run by TCRdb on the 5' RACE reads, gives a single entry per CDR3 protein. This sample has about 560,000 distinct CDR3 sequences, with roughly 17% found just once. Input material: PBMCs or a T cell subset sorted from them (not recorded which). The receptor source for this set is an adult woman who had mild COVID-19 (a few samples of this study predate the infection). Cell type and time point are not known. Each CDR3 is given with its conserved first and last residue. The order of the fields is J gene, clone size, V gene, D gene, CDR3 protein, CDR3 DNA. The D gene is left open where the match is weak. Rows give clone size only sometimes, using once, few, many, or a class for an expanded clone.

>TRBJ1-2|few|TRBV7-9|TRBD1
CASSSTGGSYGYTF
TGCGCCAGCAGCTCGACAGGGGGCAGCTATGGCTACACCTTC
>TRBJ1-3|few|TRBV5-1|.
CASSSGGERNTIYF
TGCGCCAGCTCCTCTGGGGGGGAAAGAAACACCATATATTTT
>TRBJ2-5|.|TRBV6-6|.
CASSIQKETQYF
TGTGCCAGCAGTATTCAAAAAGAGACCCAGTACTTC
>TRBJ1-2|few|TRBV6-1|.
CASSERQLDWGGYTF
TGTGCCAGCAGTGAAAGGCAACTAGACTGGGGGGGCTACACCTTC
>TRBJ1-2|few|TRBV12-3/TRBV12-4|.
CASSLWGPHYGYTF
TGTGCCAGCAGTTTATGGGGCCCCCACTATGGCTACACCTTC
>TRBJ2-7|many|TRBV7-2|.
CASSFLYEQYF
TGTGCCAGCAGCTTCCTGTACGAGCAGTACTTC
>TRBJ2-7|.|TRBV12-3/TRBV12-4|.
CASSLVLMDEQYF
TGTGCCAGCAGTTTAGTGCTCATGGACGAGCAGTACTTC
>TRBJ2-3|few|TRBV5-1|.
CASSSGMVGGTDTQYF
TGCGCCAGCAGCTCAGGGATGGTCGGAGGAACAGATACGCAGTATTTT
>TRBJ2-4|few|TRBV5-1|.
CASSLDLKEGYLAKNIQYF
TGCGCCAGCAGCTTGGATTTGAAGGAAGGGTACCTAGCCAAAAACATTCAGTACTTC
>TRBJ2-1|few|TRBV12-3/TRBV12-4|TRBD2
CASSPSRGSLAGGECEQFF
TGTGCCAGCAGTCCCTCTCGCGGGAGTCTAGCGGGGGGGGAGTGTGAGCAGTTCTTC
>TRBJ2-1|.|TRBV5-1|.
CASSLGRGASILRQGYNEQFF
TGCGCCAGCAGCTTGGGGCGGGGGGCCTCCATACTTCGACAGGGATACAATGAGCAGTTCTTC
>TRBJ2-1|few|TRBV5-1|.
CASSLGTPTQHEQFF
TGCGCCAGCAGCTTAGGGACTCCAACGCAACATGAGCAGTTCTTC
>TRBJ2-5|.|TRBV30|.
CAWSKVRRGETQYF
TGTGCCTGGAGTAAGGTCCGGAGGGGGGAGACCCAGTACTTC